A selection of T cell receptor beta chains follows, all from one sample in a study of read filtering for tumor transcriptome and immune sequencing. TCRdb passed the reads through MiXCR, listing each CDR3 protein once. The table lists 20,000 or so distinct CDR3 sequences, under 25% of them singletons, with about 51% in the top ten. Sequenced input: a population of CD138-negative cells sorted from bone marrow. These receptor sequences come from a donor at least 40 years old with multiple myeloma. Each CDR3 is given with its conserved first and last residue. A D gene is named only where the DNA matches it firmly. Size values are once, few and many counts, or a class for expanded clones, and some rows have none.

size	D	V	J	CDR3	DNA
many	NA	TRBV7-2	TRBJ1-1	CASSSQGDTEAFF	TGTGCCAGCAGCTCACAGGGAGACACTGAAGCTTTCTTT
NA	TRBD1	TRBV5-4	TRBJ1-2	CASSPDIQGAHYGYTF	TGTGCCAGCAGCCCCGACATTCAGGGGGCGCACTATGGCTACACCTTC
NA	NA	TRBV5-1	TRBJ2-2	CASKEQSVNTGELFF	TGCGCCTCGAAGGAACAGTCCGTGAACACCGGGGAGCTGTTTTTT
many	NA	TRBV11-2	TRBJ2-1	CASSFSRNEQFF	TGTGCCAGCAGCTTTTCTAGAAATGAGCAGTTCTTC
NA	NA	TRBV3-1	TRBJ2-7	CASSQVLASSYEQYF	TGTGCCAGCAGCCAAGTTTTGGCCAGCTCCTACGAGCAGTACTTC
NA	NA	TRBV6-5	TRBJ2-7	CASSGSRGALREQYF	TGTGCCAGCAGCGGCAGCAGGGGTGCCCTGAGAGAGCAGTACTTC
many	TRBD1	TRBV20-1	TRBJ2-7	CSAQTGGYEQYF	TGCAGTGCCCAGACAGGGGGCTACGAGCAGTACTTC
NA	TRBD1	TRBV2	TRBJ1-2	CASSPGQFNNYGYTF	TGTGCCAGCAGCCCGGGACAGTTCAATAACTATGGCTACACCTTC
many	NA	TRBV9	TRBJ2-1	CASSAGDYNEQFF	TGTGCCAGCAGCGCGGGGGATTACAATGAGCAGTTCTTC
many	NA	TRBV4-1	TRBJ2-3	CASSQDGVGGPTDTQYF	TGCGCCAGCAGCCAAGATGGGGTGGGGGGGCCCACAGATACGCAGTATTTT
NA	NA	TRBV21-1	TRBJ1-1	CASKEGKSGTEAFF	TGTGCCAGCAAAGAAGGCAAGTCGGGTACTGAAGCTTTCTTT
many	TRBD2	TRBV7-6	TRBJ2-1	CASSLKRGADEQFF	TGTGCCAGCAGCTTAAAGCGGGGGGCCGATGAGCAGTTCTTC
many	TRBD1	TRBV12-5	TRBJ2-5	CASGVTGVQETQYF	TGTGCTAGTGGTGTGACAGGGGTCCAGGAGACCCAGTACTTC
NA	NA	TRBV11-3	TRBJ2-2	CASKGRETTGELFF	TGTGCCAGCAAGGGCAGGGAAACGACCGGGGAGCTGTTTTTT
many	NA	TRBV20-1	TRBJ1-1	CSARPRGEEAFF	TGCAGTGCTAGACCGAGAGGTGAAGAAGCTTTCTTT
many	NA	TRBV5-1	TRBJ2-1	CGSSVVRNEQFF	TGCGGCAGCAGTGTGGTTCGCAATGAGCAGTTCTTC
few	NA	TRBV7-8	TRBJ2-3	CASSLAVGFTDTQYF	TGTGCCAGCAGCTTAGCTGTGGGGTTCACAGATACGCAGTATTTT
medium-sized	NA	TRBV11-2	TRBJ1-6	CASSLRVTDSPLHF	TGTGCCAGCAGCTTAAGGGTGACAGATTCACCCCTCCACTTT
few	NA	TRBV28	TRBJ2-7	CASLKTALYEQYF	TGTGCCAGTCTAAAAACAGCCCTCTACGAGCAGTACTTC
many	TRBD2	TRBV5-1	TRBJ2-3	CASSFWGLEYYF	TGCGCCAGCAGCTTCTGGGGACTAGAGTACTATTTT
many	NA	TRBV28	TRBJ2-3	CASSPSFGQRYTDTQYF	TGTGCCAGCAGTCCTTCCTTCGGGCAGCGCTACACAGATACGCAGTATTTT
many	NA	TRBV10-3	TRBJ1-1	CAISDRLERTEAFF	TGTGCCATCAGCGACCGGTTGGAGCGGACTGAAGCTTTCTTT
many	NA	TRBV20-1	TRBJ1-5	CSATGGSGKVYIIGNQPQHF	TGCAGTGCTACCGGGGGTAGTGGGAAGGTCTATATTATTGGCAATCAGCCCCAGCATTTT
NA	TRBD2	TRBV7-7	TRBJ2-1	CASSRRGTLYNEQFF	TGTGCCAGCAGCCGGCGGGGGACCCTCTACAATGAGCAGTTCTTC
NA	NA	TRBV5-1	TRBJ2-5	CASSFIQDDQTQYF	TGCGCCAGCAGCTTCATCCAGGATGACCAGACCCAGTACTTC
few	NA	TRBV7-9	TRBJ2-5	CASSWTPGETQYF	TGTGCCAGCAGCTGGACCCCGGGGGAGACCCAGTACTTC
many	TRBD1	TRBV27	TRBJ1-6	CASSPTGYNSPLHF	TGTGCCAGCAGCCCGACAGGGTATAATTCACCCCTCCACTTT
many	NA	TRBV19	TRBJ1-5	CASSPEMSNQPQHF	TGTGCCAGTAGTCCGGAAATGAGCAATCAGCCCCAGCATTTT
large	TRBD1	TRBV20-1	TRBJ2-7	CSARDFGDSTYEQYF	TGCAGTGCTAGAGATTTCGGGGACAGTACCTACGAGCAGTACTTC
many	TRBD2	TRBV7-9	TRBJ2-3	CASSTSGPTSTDTQYF	TGTGCCAGCAGCACTAGCGGGCCTACTAGCACAGATACGCAGTATTTT
many	TRBD1	TRBV7-6	TRBJ1-1	CASRLRDSTEAFF	TGTGCCAGCAGGCTCCGGGACAGCACTGAAGCTTTCTTT
many	TRBD1	TRBV14	TRBJ2-6	CASSQWTGGAGGSGANVLTF	TGTGCCAGCAGCCAATGGACAGGGGGCGCAGGCGGCTCTGGGGCCAACGTCCTGACTTTC
many	NA	TRBV6-5	TRBJ2-7	CASSNRQASGNEQYF	TGTGCCAGCAGCAACCGACAGGCCTCAGGCAACGAGCAGTACTTC
many	NA	TRBV4-2	TRBJ2-1	CASSQEAGGYYNEQFF	TGTGCCAGCAGCCAAGAGGCCGGGGGCTATTACAATGAGCAGTTCTTC
NA	TRBD1	TRBV19	TRBJ1-2	CASGTVSYGYTF	TGTGCCAGCGGGACAGTCTCCTATGGCTACACCTTC